This TCR beta chain was captured by sequencing in a study of T cell responses to AZD1222 COVID-19 vaccine. The repertoire was sequenced with immunoSEQ multiplex PCR; TCRdb's copy has only in-frame clones and lacks some. The table has about 130,000 clones, 90% seen once. V was clipped by 5 bases and J by 4 bases; unmatched bases: 8. Looked up from germline, CDR1 is MDHEN and CDR2 is SYDVKM. The CDR3 length is 15 residues. Sequences were derived from peripheral blood, sampled on day 0 of AZD1222 vaccination. The clonotype originates from an adult in good health. V is TRBV28 and J is TRBJ2-7; 10 bases are a match to TRBD1. CDR3 amino acids: CASSAGTGARYEQYF. The CDR3 DNA sequence: TGTGCCAGCAGTGCGGGGACAGGGGCTAGGTACGAGCAGTACTTC. The full variable domain, completed using reference TRBV28 and TRBJ2-7, is DVKVTQSSRYLVKRTGEKVFLECVQDMDHENMFWYRQDPGLGLRLIYFSYDVKMKEKGDIPEGYSVSREKKERFSLILESASTNQTSMYLCASSAGTGARYEQYFGPGTRLTVT.